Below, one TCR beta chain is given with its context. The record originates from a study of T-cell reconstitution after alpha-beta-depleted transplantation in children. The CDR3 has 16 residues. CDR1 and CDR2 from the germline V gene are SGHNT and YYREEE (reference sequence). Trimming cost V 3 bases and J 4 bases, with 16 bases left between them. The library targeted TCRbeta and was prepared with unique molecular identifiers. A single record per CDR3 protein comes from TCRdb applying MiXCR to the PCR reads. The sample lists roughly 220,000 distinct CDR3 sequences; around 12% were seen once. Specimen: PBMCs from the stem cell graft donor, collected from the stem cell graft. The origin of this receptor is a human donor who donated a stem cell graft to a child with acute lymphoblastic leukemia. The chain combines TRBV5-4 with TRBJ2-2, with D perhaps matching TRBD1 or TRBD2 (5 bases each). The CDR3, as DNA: TGTGCCAGCAGCTCTGGGACCGTTTTAGGCACCGGGGAGCTGTTTTTT. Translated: CASSSGTVLGTGELFF.